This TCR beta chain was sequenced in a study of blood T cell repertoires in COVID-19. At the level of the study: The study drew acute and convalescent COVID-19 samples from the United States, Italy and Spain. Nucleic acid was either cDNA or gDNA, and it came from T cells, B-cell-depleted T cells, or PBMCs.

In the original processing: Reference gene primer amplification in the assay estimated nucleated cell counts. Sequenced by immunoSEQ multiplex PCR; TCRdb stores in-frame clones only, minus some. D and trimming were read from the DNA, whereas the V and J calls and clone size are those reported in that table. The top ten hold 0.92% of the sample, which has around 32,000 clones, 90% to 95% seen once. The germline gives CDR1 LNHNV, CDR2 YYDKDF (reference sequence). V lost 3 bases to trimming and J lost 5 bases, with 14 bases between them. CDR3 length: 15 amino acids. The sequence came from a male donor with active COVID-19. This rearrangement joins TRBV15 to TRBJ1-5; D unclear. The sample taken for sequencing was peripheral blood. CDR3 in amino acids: CATSSARRADQPQHF. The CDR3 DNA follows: TGTGCCACCAGCAGCGCAAGGAGAGCGGATCAGCCCCAGCATTTT. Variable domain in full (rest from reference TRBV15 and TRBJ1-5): DAMVIQNPRYQVTQFGKPVTLSCSQTLNHNVMYWYQQKSSQAPKLLFHYYDKDFNNEADTPDNFQSRRPNTSFCFLDIRSPGLGDTAMYLCATSSARRADQPQHFGDGTRLSIL.